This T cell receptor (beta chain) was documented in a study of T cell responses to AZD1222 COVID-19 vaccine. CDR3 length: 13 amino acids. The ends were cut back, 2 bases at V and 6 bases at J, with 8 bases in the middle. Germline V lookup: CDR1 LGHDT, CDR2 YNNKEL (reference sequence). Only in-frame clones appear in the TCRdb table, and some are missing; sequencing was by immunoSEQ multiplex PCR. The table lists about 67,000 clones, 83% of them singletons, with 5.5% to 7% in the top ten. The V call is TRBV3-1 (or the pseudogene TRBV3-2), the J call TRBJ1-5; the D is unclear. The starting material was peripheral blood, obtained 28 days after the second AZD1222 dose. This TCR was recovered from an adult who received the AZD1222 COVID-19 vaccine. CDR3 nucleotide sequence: TGTGCCAGCAGCCAATTCGAAGGTCAGCCCCAGCATTTT. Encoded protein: CASSQFEGQPQHF.